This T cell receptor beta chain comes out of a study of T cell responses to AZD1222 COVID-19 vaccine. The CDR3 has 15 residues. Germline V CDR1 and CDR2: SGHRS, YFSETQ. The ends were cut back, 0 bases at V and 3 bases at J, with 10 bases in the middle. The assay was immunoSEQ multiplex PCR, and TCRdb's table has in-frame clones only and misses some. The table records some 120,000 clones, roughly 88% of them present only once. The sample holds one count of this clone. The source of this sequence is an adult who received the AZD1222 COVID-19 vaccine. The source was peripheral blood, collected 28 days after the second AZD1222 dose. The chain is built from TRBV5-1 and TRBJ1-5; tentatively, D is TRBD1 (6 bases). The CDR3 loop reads CASSLEGQANQPQHF. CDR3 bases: TGCGCCAGCAGCTTGGAGGGACAAGCCAATCAGCCCCAGCATTTT.